Listed below are T cell receptor beta chains from one sample, sequenced in a study of regulatory T cells in long-lasting Graves disease. A single record per CDR3 protein comes from TCRdb applying MiXCR to the multiplex PCR reads. Of about 610,000 distinct CDR3 sequences in the sample, about 16% are singletons; the top ten hold more than 10%. Another study also made use of these data, one on T cells in Graves' hyperthyroidism and ophthalmopathy.

The sequencing here drew on peripheral blood mononuclear cells (PBMCs), taken at new diagnosis, from a patient treated with antithyroid drugs. The receptors were gathered from a man aged 18 to 30 with Graves disease. Both conserved end residues are part of each CDR3.

V gene	CDR3 length	J gene	CDR3 protein
TRBV6-1	13	TRBJ1-2	CASSGVTGYGYTF
TRBV20-1	14	TRBJ1-2	CSARDPGQGHGYTF
TRBV6-2/TRBV6-3	16	TRBJ2-1	CASSYSAGGSYNEQFF
TRBV30	13	TRBJ1-5	CAWSSSSNQPQHF
TRBV29-1	12	TRBJ2-7	CSVERGSYEQYF
TRBV6-1	10	TRBJ2-7	CASREDEQYF
TRBV5-6	15	TRBJ1-1	CASSLGRPRAGEAFF
TRBV6-5	15	TRBJ2-3	CASSWGDTSTDTQYF
TRBV11-3	14	TRBJ2-7	CASSDSLAGDEQYF
TRBV5-1	16	TRBJ1-1	CASSQGRFGADTEAFF
TRBV19	18	TRBJ1-5	CASSILGAATRGDQPQHF
TRBV19	11	TRBJ2-3	CASTSGDTQYF
TRBV6-1	12	TRBJ1-1	CASSEGRREAFF
TRBV12-3/TRBV12-4	14	TRBJ2-7	CATQPLAGGYEQYF
TRBV20-1	11	TRBJ2-7	CSAGDNYEQYF
TRBV4-2	20	TRBJ2-6	CASSQGPGTGGLSGANVLTF
TRBV28	15	TRBJ2-7	CASSFASGSGYEQYF
TRBV19	14	TRBJ2-1	CASSFGIVGNEQFF
TRBV20-1	14	TRBJ1-3	CSARVRGRGNTIYF
TRBV5-5	15	TRBJ2-3	CASSVTSGRTDTQYF
TRBV5-1	16	TRBJ2-5	CASSLRGIRPQETQYF
TRBV28	22	TRBJ2-3	CASNLNVGGSKTSGRGTDTQYF
TRBV12-3/TRBV12-4	15	TRBJ1-4	CASSRQGMGREKLFF
TRBV9	14	TRBJ2-1	CASSVVQGAQKLFF
TRBV20-1	14	TRBJ2-3	CSARVGRGMDTQYF
TRBV20-1	14	TRBJ2-3	CSANPLGGRDTQYF
TRBV6-2/TRBV6-3	15	TRBJ2-7	CASSGGSPSSYEQYF
TRBV20-1	12	TRBJ2-5	CSGTSGQETQYF
TRBV24-1	13	TRBJ1-1	CATSEEDSREAFF
TRBV20-1	16	TRBJ1-3	CSARGGRDPAGNTIYF
TRBV24-1	14	TRBJ1-5	CATSDGTGDQPQHF
TRBV20-1	14	TRBJ2-7	CSAAHDPSVYEQYF
TRBV2	12	TRBJ2-4	CASSERENIQYF
TRBV12-3/TRBV12-4	14	TRBJ1-1	CASTLRVGNTEAFF
TRBV30	13	TRBJ1-4	CAWGESTNEKLFF
TRBV30	12	TRBJ2-7	CARSGRHYEQYF
TRBV2	13	TRBJ2-1	CASSRSRWNEQFF
TRBV7-4	15	TRBJ2-1	CASSLVRSSYNEQFF
TRBV6-1	14	TRBJ1-6	CASSTGSQGSPLHF
TRBV3-1	19	TRBJ2-3	CASSTRTSGRGSSTDTQYF
TRBV20-1	13	TRBJ1-5	CSAQGYSNQPQHF
TRBV20-1	15	TRBJ2-1	CSARRGLAGGTEQFF
TRBV6-1	15	TRBJ1-2	CASSPLGDRNYGYTF
TRBV28	14	TRBJ1-2	CASSFEERSYGYTF
TRBV30	16	TRBJ2-7	CAWRDVVAGSSYEQYF
TRBV20-1	13	TRBJ1-1	CSARFQANTEAFF
TRBV10-3	14	TRBJ2-3	CAIRGQGSTDTQYF
TRBV7-2	14	TRBJ2-7	CASSLGQGAGKQYF